One and the same sample provided the 3 T cell receptor beta chains below, sequenced in a study of blood T cell repertoires in COVID-19. Clones were sequenced by immunoSEQ multiplex PCR, and TCRdb holds only the in-frame ones, with some missing. The sample lists approximately 250,000 clones, 80% to 90% occurring once. The sequenced sample was peripheral blood. The source is a middle-aged man who had recovered from COVID-19.

In DNA form, the CDR3 reads TGTGCCAGCAGTTTCGCAGGGGTTAGTCAGCCCCAGCATTTT. It yields the protein CASSFAGVSQPQHF. The chain has TRBV27 and TRBJ1-5, with a tentative D call TRBD1 (6 bases). This CDR3 spans 14 amino acids. The germline V gene has CDR1 MNHEY and CDR2 SMNVEV (reference sequence). V was trimmed by 3 bases and J by 6 bases, leaving 12 bases between them.

The chain is built from TRBV11-2 and TRBJ1-5; tentatively, D is TRBD1 (5 bases). CDR1 is SGHAT, CDR2 FQNNGV, per germline. V dropped 1 base and J dropped 2 bases, with 15 bases sitting between them. This CDR3 is 17 amino acids long. The CDR3: CASSLGDPGRGNQPQHF. The CDR3, as DNA: TGTGCCAGCAGCTTAGGGGACCCAGGGAGGGGCAATCAGCCCCAGCATTTT.

J is TRBJ1-2 and V is TRBV2, with D hard to call. This CDR3 comprises 13 residues. CDR1 and CDR2 from the germline V gene are SNHLY and FYNNEI. Trimming removed 4 bases from V and 5 bases from J, with 11 bases in between. The CDR3 spells CASSASGSYGYTF. In nucleotides, the CDR3 is TGTGCCAGCAGTGCGTCAGGATCGTATGGCTACACCTTC.